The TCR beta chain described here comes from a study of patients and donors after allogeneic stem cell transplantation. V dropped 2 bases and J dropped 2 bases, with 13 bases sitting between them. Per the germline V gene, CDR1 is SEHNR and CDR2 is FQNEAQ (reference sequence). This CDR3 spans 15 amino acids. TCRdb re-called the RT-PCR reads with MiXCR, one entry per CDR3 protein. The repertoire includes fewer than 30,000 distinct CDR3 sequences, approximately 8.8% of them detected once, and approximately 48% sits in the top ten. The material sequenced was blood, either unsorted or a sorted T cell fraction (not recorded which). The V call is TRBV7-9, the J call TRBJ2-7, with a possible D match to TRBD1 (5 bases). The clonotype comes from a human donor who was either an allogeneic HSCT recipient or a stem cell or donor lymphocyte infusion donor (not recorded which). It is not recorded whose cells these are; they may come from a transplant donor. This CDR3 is CASSLSDTRAYEQYF. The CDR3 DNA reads TGTGCCAGCAGCTTAAGCGACACCAGGGCCTACGAGCAGTACTTC.